This T cell receptor beta chain was retrieved from a study of glioma-infiltrating T cells after dendritic cell vaccination. The CDR3 consists of 18 residues. The germline V gene encodes CDR1 SEHNR and CDR2 FQNEAQ (reference sequence). V lost 6 bases and J lost 0; bases outside the gene matches: 16. TCRdb keeps only in-frame clones here, not all; method: immunoSEQ multiplex PCR. The sample has some 99,000 clones; over 80% are singletons. Specified time point: after dendritic cell vaccination, including at tumor progression/relapse. The J gene is TRBJ2-7, the V gene TRBV7-9; 8 nucleotides align to TRBD1. Here the sequenced sample was blood, taken after dendritic cell vaccination. The origin of this receptor is a human donor with glioblastoma. The CDR3 DNA reads as TGTGCCAGCAGGTTCGTAGGGGCAGGGGGCGGTTACTCCTACGAGCAGTACTTC. Translation gives CASRFVGAGGGYSYEQYF.